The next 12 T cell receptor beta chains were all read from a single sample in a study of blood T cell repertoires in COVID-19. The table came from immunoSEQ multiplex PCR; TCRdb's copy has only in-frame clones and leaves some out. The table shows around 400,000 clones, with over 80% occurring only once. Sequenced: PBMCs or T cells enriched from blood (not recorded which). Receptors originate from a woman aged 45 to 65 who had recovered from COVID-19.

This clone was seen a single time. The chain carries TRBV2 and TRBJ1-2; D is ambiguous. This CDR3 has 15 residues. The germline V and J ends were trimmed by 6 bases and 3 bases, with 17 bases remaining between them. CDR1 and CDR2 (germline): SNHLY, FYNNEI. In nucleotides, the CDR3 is TGTGCCAGCAGGGAGATGGAGGGAGGGTACTATGGCTACACCTTC. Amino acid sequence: CASREMEGGYYGYTF. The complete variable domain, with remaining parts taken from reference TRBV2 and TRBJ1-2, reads EPEVTQTPSHQVTQMGQEVILRCVPISNHLYFYWYRQILGQKVEFLVSFYNNEISEKSEIFDDQFSVERPDGSNFTLKIRSTKLEDSAMYFCASREMEGGYYGYTFGSGTRLTVV.

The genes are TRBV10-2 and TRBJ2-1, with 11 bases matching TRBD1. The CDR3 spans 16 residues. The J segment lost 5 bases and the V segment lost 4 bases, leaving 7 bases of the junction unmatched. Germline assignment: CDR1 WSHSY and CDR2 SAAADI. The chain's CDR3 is CASSATGTGGDNEQFF. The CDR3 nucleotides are TGCGCCAGCAGTGCTACCGGGACAGGGGGGGACAATGAGCAGTTCTTC.

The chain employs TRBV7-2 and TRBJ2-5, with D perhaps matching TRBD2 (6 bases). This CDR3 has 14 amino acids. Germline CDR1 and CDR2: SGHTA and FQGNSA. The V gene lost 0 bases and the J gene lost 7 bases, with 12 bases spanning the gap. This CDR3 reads CASSLAGSSATQYF. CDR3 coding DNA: TGTGCCAGCAGCTTAGCGGGCTCTAGCGCGACCCAGTACTTC.

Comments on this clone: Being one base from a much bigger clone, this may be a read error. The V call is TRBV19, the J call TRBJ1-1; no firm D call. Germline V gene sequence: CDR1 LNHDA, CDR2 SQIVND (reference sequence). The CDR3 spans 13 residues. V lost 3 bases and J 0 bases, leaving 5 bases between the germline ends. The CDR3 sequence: CASSMRVNTEAFF. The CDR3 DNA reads TGTGCCAGTAGTATGAGGGTGAACACTGAAGCTTTCTTT.

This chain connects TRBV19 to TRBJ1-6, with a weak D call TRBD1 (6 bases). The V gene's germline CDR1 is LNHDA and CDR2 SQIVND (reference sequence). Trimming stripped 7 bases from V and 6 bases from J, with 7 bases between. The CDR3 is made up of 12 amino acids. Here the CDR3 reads CASTRGNSPLHF. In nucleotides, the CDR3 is TGTGCCAGTACCAGGGGTAATTCACCCCTCCACTTT.

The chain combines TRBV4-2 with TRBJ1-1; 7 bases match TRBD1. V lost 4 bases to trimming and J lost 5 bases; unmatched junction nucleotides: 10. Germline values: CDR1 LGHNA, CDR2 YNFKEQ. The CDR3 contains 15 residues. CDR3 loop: CASSPGGGGYTEAFF. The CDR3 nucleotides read TGTGCCAGCAGCCCGGGAGGGGGCGGGTATACTGAAGCTTTCTTT.

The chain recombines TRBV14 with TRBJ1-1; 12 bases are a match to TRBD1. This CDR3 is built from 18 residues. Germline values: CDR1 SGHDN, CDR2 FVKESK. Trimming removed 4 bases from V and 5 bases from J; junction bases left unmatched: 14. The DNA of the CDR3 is TGTGCCAGCAGCCGTACCCCGGGACAGGGGGCTATAAAAACTGAAGCTTTCTTT. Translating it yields CASSRTPGQGAIKTEAFF.

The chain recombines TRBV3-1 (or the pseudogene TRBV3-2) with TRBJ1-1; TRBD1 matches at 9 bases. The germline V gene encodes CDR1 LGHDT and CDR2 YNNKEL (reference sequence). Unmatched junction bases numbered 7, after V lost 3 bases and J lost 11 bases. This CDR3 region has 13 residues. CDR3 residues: CASSQQQGAGAFF. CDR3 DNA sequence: TGTGCCAGCAGCCAGCAACAGGGGGCAGGGGCTTTCTTT.

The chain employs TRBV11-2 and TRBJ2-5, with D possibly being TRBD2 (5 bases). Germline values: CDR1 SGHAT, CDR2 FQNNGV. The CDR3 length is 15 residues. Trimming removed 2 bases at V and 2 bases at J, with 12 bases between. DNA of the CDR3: TGTGCCAGCAGCTTAAACGGGCGGGTTCAAGAGACCCAGTACTTC. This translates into CASSLNGRVQETQYF.

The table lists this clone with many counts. The CDR3: CASSYSPGAFTEAFF. CDR3 in DNA: TGTGCCAGCAGTTACTCGCCAGGGGCGTTCACTGAAGCTTTCTTT. The J gene is TRBJ1-1, the V gene TRBV6-5, with D perhaps matching TRBD1 (6 bases). CDR1 is MNHEY and CDR2 is SVGAGI in the germline V gene. V lost 0 bases to trimming and J lost 4 bases, with 12 bases between them. The CDR3 contains 15 residues.

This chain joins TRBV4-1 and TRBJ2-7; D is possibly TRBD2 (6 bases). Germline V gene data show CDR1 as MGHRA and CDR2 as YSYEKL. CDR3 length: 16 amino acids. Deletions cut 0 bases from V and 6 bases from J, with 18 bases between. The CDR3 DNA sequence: TGCGCCAGCAGCCAAGAGGCCCCCGGGACTGCCGGCGAGCAGTACTTC. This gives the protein CASSQEAPGTAGEQYF.

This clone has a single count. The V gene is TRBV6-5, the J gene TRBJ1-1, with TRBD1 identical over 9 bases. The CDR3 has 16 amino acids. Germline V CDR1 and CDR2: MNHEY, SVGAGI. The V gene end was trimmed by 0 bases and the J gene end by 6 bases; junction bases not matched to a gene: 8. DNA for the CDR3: TGTGCCAGCAGTTACTCGACAGGGGGTCTCATACCTGAAGCTTTCTTT. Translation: CASSYSTGGLIPEAFF.